The 24 T cell receptor beta chains listed next were all sequenced from one sample in a study of blood T cell repertoires in COVID-19. The table came from immunoSEQ multiplex PCR; TCRdb's copy has only in-frame clones and leaves some out. The sample contains some 130,000 clones, roughly 83% of which appear only once. Sequenced input: peripheral blood. All receptors derive from a woman of 80 years or more with acute or convalescent COVID-19.

CDR3 in amino acids: CASRRTDNSPLHF. The CDR3 DNA follows: TGTGCCAGCAGGAGGACAGATAATTCACCCCTCCACTTT. The chain links TRBV6-5 to TRBJ1-6; the D gene is possibly TRBD1 (6 bases). This CDR3 is 13 amino acids long. Trimming took off 6 bases at V and 5 bases at J, with 8 bases between the two ends. Germline CDR1 MNHEY, CDR2 SVGAGI.

V is TRBV5-4 and J is TRBJ1-2; D is possibly TRBD1 (5 bases). The V gene lost 4 bases and the J gene lost 2 bases, with 15 bases spanning the gap. Germline lookup yields CDR1 SGHNT and CDR2 YYREEE (reference sequence). This CDR3 spans 15 amino acids. CDR3 protein: CASSPRDRRNYGYTF. In nucleotides, the CDR3 is TGTGCCAGCAGCCCGCGGGACCGACGGAACTATGGCTACACCTTC.

The chain recombines TRBV2 with TRBJ1-1; D ambiguous. V was pared by 4 bases and J by 4 bases, with 7 bases between. Germline V gives CDR1 SNHLY, CDR2 FYNNEI. There are 12 residues in the CDR3. The DNA of the CDR3 is TGTGCCAGCAGTGGACTCGGCACTGAAGCTTTCTTT. Residues: CASSGLGTEAFF.

This chain connects TRBV9 to TRBJ1-4; 8 positions match TRBD1. Germline V gene lookup returns CDR1 SGDLS and CDR2 YYNGEE. V trimming: 2 bases; J trimming: 4 bases; junction bases outside the gene matches: 4. The CDR3 loop spans 15 amino acids. The CDR3 DNA reads TGTGCCAGCAGCGTCCGGACAGGGTTTAATGAAAAACTGTTTTTT. Translation: CASSVRTGFNEKLFF. The variable domain in full, completed from reference TRBV9 and TRBJ1-4, reads DSGVTQTPKHLITATGQRVTLRCSPRSGDLSVYWYQQSLDQGLQFLIQYYNGEERAKGNILERFSAQQFPDLHSELNLSSLELGDSALYFCASSVRTGFNEKLFFGSGTQLSVL.

The V and J genes are TRBV11-2 and TRBJ2-7; D ambiguous. This CDR3 has 15 amino acids. Germline V gene data show CDR1 as SGHAT and CDR2 as FQNNGV. V lost 1 base to trimming and J lost 2 bases, with 12 bases between them. For the CDR3, the DNA is TGTGCCAGCAGCTTAGGTGCAGTGGGCCCCTACGAGCAGTACTTC. The encoded protein is CASSLGAVGPYEQYF. The variable domain in full, with the rest retrieved from reference TRBV11-2 and TRBJ2-7, is EAGVAQSPRYKIIEKRQSVAFWCNPISGHATLYWYQQILGQGPKLLIQFQNNGVVDDSQLPKDRFSAERLKGVDSTLKIQPAKLEDSAVYLCASSLGAVGPYEQYFGPGTRLTVT.

This clone was seen a few times. The chain employs TRBV7-2 and TRBJ2-5, with TRBD1 identical over 11 bases. The CDR3 length is 18 residues. The V gene's germline CDR1 is SGHTA and CDR2 FQGNSA. V trimming: 5 bases; J trimming: 6 bases; junction bases outside the gene matches: 17. The CDR3 region has the DNA TGTGCCAGCAGCCCGCTCCAGATCGTAGGACAGGGGGCGAAGACCCAGTACTTC. Translation gives CASSPLQIVGQGAKTQYF.

The rearrangement links TRBV30 to TRBJ2-1, with 12 bases fitting TRBD1. CDR1 GTSNPN and CDR2 SVGIG come from the germline V gene (reference sequence). The CDR3 covers 15 residues. Trimming cost V 8 bases and J 3 bases; bases outside gene matches: 8. The CDR3 here is CAGTGGAGNYNEQFF. The CDR3 region has the DNA TGTGCCGGGACAGGGGGCGCCGGGAACTACAATGAGCAGTTCTTC.

This sequence joins TRBV5-1 and TRBJ2-2; 7 bases align to TRBD2. There are 18 residues in the CDR3. Germline V CDR1 and CDR2: SGHRS, YFSETQ. Losses at the gene ends were 2 bases for V and 2 bases for J; bases not matched to a gene: 12. The CDR3 here is CASSFRASGFSNTGELFF. As DNA, the CDR3 is TGCGCCAGCAGCTTTCGTGCTAGCGGATTTTCAAACACCGGGGAGCTGTTTTTT.

The chain uses TRBV4-1 and TRBJ2-7; 12 bases are a match to TRBD2. The CDR3 has 18 residues. Germline V lookup: CDR1 MGHRA, CDR2 YSYEKL. J lost 6 bases, V lost 1 base, and 13 bases had no gene match. This chain's CDR3 is CASSQGTGASGGAGEQYF. DNA of the CDR3: TGCGCCAGCAGCCAAGGGACCGGGGCTAGCGGGGGGGCCGGCGAGCAGTACTTC.

This chain uses TRBV2 with TRBJ2-7, with 7 bases fitting TRBD1. CDR3 length: 14 residues. Trimming took 4 bases from V and 1 from J; bases not matched to a gene: 4. Germline values: CDR1 SNHLY, CDR2 FYNNEI. CDR3 sequence reads: CASSGTGVSYEQYF. The CDR3 region has the DNA TGTGCCAGCAGTGGAACAGGGGTGTCCTACGAGCAGTACTTC.

The chain carries TRBV5-1 and TRBJ2-3; 11 bases are shared with TRBD2. Germline V gene data show CDR1 as SGHRS and CDR2 as YFSETQ. V lost 4 bases to trimming and J lost 4 bases; unmatched junction nucleotides: 5. The CDR3 contains 15 residues. In DNA form, the CDR3 reads TGCGCCAGCAGCGGATTACTAGCGGGGGCAGATACGCAGTATTTT. Its protein product is CASSGLLAGADTQYF.

This chain joins TRBV7-2 and TRBJ1-1; the match to TRBD1 covers 7 bases. The CDR3 runs to 13 residues. The V segment lost 1 base and the J segment 10 bases; nucleotides outside the gene matches: 6. Germline assignment: CDR1 SGHTA and CDR2 FQGNSA. The CDR3, as DNA: TGTGCCAGCAGCTTAGAGGGGGCAACCGCAGCTTTCTTT. It codes for CASSLEGATAAFF.

The chain employs TRBV5-8 and TRBJ2-3; D gene uncertain. Germline lookup yields CDR1 SGHTS and CDR2 YDEGEE. V was pared by 6 bases and J by 2 bases, with 4 bases between. The CDR3 totals 11 residues. The CDR3 DNA reads TGTGCCAGCACCTACACAGATACGCAGTATTTT. It codes for CASTYTDTQYF.

V is TRBV25-1 and J is TRBJ1-1; D possibly corresponds to TRBD1 (6 bases). In germline, CDR1 is MGHDK, CDR2 SYGVNS. The CDR3 consists of 16 residues. V lost 1 base and J lost 3, with 15 bases in between. CDR3 region: CASSEFSWGRYTEAFF. As DNA, the CDR3 is TGTGCCAGCAGTGAATTTTCCTGGGGGCGGTACACTGAAGCTTTCTTT.

The chain couples TRBV21-1 to TRBJ2-1; TRBD2, the table's D call, lacks a check against the DNA. TRBV21-1 is recorded as a pseudogene. This CDR3 is 11 amino acids long. The CDR3 bases are TGTGCCAGCAGCAGACTACTTACGTCGTTCTTC. As protein: CASSRLLTSFF.

J is TRBJ1-1 and V is TRBV5-1; D is possibly TRBD1 (5 bases). CDR1 and CDR2 (germline): SGHRS, YFSETQ. CDR3 length: 13 residues. Deletions cut 1 base from V and 3 bases from J, with 7 bases between. For the CDR3, the DNA is TGCGCCAGCAGCTTGTCCAGGGACACTGAAGCTTTCTTT. This sequence encodes CASSLSRDTEAFF.

CDR3 bases: TGCAGCGTTGAAACGACAGGGTCTGGTGGCTACACCTTC. As protein: CSVETTGSGGYTF. The chain combines TRBV29-1 with TRBJ1-2; 7 bases fit TRBD1. V shed 2 bases, J shed 7 bases, and the junction held 7 bases outside the gene matches. The length of the CDR3 is 13 residues. Germline V gene sequence: CDR1 SQVTM, CDR2 ANQGSEA.

The chain uses TRBV5-1 and TRBJ2-2; 7 nucleotides align to TRBD1. Germline V lookup: CDR1 SGHRS, CDR2 YFSETQ. Trimming at V came to 2 bases and at J to 5 bases, leaving 6 bases not matched to a gene. This CDR3 comprises 15 residues. This chain's CDR3 is CASSLGGARTGELFF. CDR3 bases: TGCGCCAGCAGCTTAGGGGGCGCGAGGACCGGGGAGCTGTTTTTT.

The V call is TRBV6-2 or TRBV6-3, the J call TRBJ1-2; no clear D gene. V lost 0 bases to trimming and J lost 10 bases, with 18 bases between them. The CDR3 consists of 15 residues. Looked up from germline, CDR1 is MNHEY and CDR2 is SVGEGT. CDR3 residues: CASSYSYPAVSFYTF. DNA of the CDR3: TGTGCCAGCAGTTACTCGTATCCAGCGGTGTCTTTCTACACCTTC.

V gene TRBV7-7 combines with J gene TRBJ2-3, with 9 bases matching TRBD2. The trim removed 1 base at V and 2 bases at J, leaving 4 bases unmatched. Per germline, CDR1 SSHAT and CDR2 FNYEAQ (reference sequence). This CDR3 has 16 amino acids. The CDR3 DNA is TGTGCCAGCAGCTTAGGAGCGGGAGGAGTCACAGATACGCAGTATTTT. Protein sequence: CASSLGAGGVTDTQYF. Using reference TRBV7-7 and TRBJ2-3 for the parts outside the CDR3, the full variable domain is GAGVSQSPRYKVTKRGQDVTLRCDPISSHATLYWYQQALGQGPEFLTYFNYEAQPDKSGLPSDRFSAERPEGSISTLTIQRTEQRDSAMYRCASSLGAGGVTDTQYFGPGTRLTVL.

This clone was picked up a small number of times. This chain uses TRBV7-2 with TRBJ2-3; 10 nucleotides align to TRBD2. The germline V gene encodes CDR1 SGHTA and CDR2 FQGNSA. The CDR3 is 16 residues long. Losses at the gene ends were 8 bases for V and 6 bases for J; bases not matched to a gene: 14. The CDR3 DNA follows: TGTGCCAGCGCCCCGTGGGGTAGCGGGGGGAGTGATACGCAGTATTTT. This encodes CASAPWGSGGSDTQYF.

The rearrangement joins TRBV7-8 to TRBJ2-3; 8 bases are shared with TRBD2. This CDR3 contains 15 residues. V lost 1 base to trimming and J lost 5 bases; unmatched junction nucleotides: 5. The germline gives CDR1 SGHVS, CDR2 FQNEAQ. CDR3 nucleotide sequence: TGTGCCAGCAGCTTAGTGCAGCGGGAGCAAGATACGCAGTATTTT. Amino acid sequence: CASSLVQREQDTQYF.

The chain joins TRBV6-5 to TRBJ2-7; TRBD1 aligns across 8 bases. Unmatched junction bases numbered 4, after V lost 6 bases and J lost 6 bases. There are 12 residues in the CDR3. The germline CDR1 and CDR2 sequences are MNHEY and SVGAGI. CDR3 nucleotides: TGTGCCAGCAGCAGGACAGGGCTCGAGCAGTACTTC. This codes for CASSRTGLEQYF.

The CDR3 coding sequence is TGTGCCAGCTCACCGGGGCAGGGGGACTCTTTCTTT. This sequence encodes CASSPGQGDSFF. The V and J genes are TRBV18 and TRBJ1-1; 7 nucleotides align to TRBD1. Germline CDR1 is KGHSH and CDR2 is LQKENI. The CDR3 is made up of 12 amino acids. V gave up 3 bases and J gave up 12 bases; unmatched junction bases: 7.